These T cell receptor beta chains were read from a single sample in a study of cytomegalovirus exposure and HLA in healthy donors. Some clones are missing from TCRdb's copy, which holds only in-frame ones; the method was immunoSEQ multiplex PCR. The sample records around 140,000 clones, 87% being singletons. The specimen was PBMCs. All receptors derive from a young woman in good health and CMV-seronegative. CDR3s include the opening cysteine and the closing phenylalanine or tryptophan. Fields, in order: J gene, V gene, D gene, clone size, CDR3 protein, CDR3 DNA. The D gene is left open where the match is weak. Where a row states a size, it is once, few, many or the class of an expanded clone; other rows omit it.

TRBJ1-6 | TRBV2 | NA | NA | CASSPSWGLSSYNSPLHF | TGTGCCAGCAGCCCCAGTTGGGGCCTGAGCTCCTATAATTCACCCCTCCACTTT
TRBJ1-5 | TRBV2 | TRBD1 | once | CASSVAQGAGKDNQPQHF | TGTGCCAGCAGTGTTGCGCAGGGGGCGGGTAAAGACAATCAGCCCCAGCATTTT
TRBJ2-1 | TRBV5-1 | NA | NA | CATTLRGGLYNEQFF | TGCGCCACCACCTTGAGGGGGGGCCTGTACAATGAGCAGTTCTTC
TRBJ2-3 | TRBV2 | NA | NA | CASRISAITSTDTQYF | TGTGCCAGCAGGATTAGCGCAATAACTAGCACAGATACGCAGTATTTT
TRBJ2-1 | TRBV7-6 | NA | NA | CASSLGGGSYNEQFF | TGTGCCAGCAGCTTAGGAGGGGGATCCTACAATGAGCAGTTCTTC
TRBJ1-4 | TRBV27 | TRBD1 | NA | CASSPYLTGQGNEKLFF | TGTGCCAGCAGTCCGTACCTCACCGGACAGGGGAATGAAAAACTGTTTTTT
TRBJ2-7 | TRBV27 | NA | once | CASSFRFLHEQYF | TGTGCCAGCAGCTTCAGGTTCTTGCACGAGCAGTACTTC
TRBJ2-1 | TRBV30 | TRBD2 | NA | CAWTEGLVGDEQFF | TGTGCCTGGACCGAGGGACTAGTTGGCGATGAGCAGTTCTTC
TRBJ2-7 | TRBV4-1 | NA | NA | CASSPTVVREPYEQYF | TGCGCCAGCAGCCCAACGGTAGTTCGGGAGCCCTACGAGCAGTACTTC
TRBJ2-1 | TRBV6-1 | TRBD2 | NA | CASSIGTSAYNEQFF | TGTGCCAGCAGTATAGGGACTAGCGCGTACAATGAGCAGTTCTTC
TRBJ1-1 | TRBV4-1 | NA | few | CASRRQPNTEAFF | TGCGCCAGCAGAAGACAGCCGAACACTGAAGCTTTCTTT
TRBJ2-7 | TRBV4-1 | TRBD1 | NA | CASSQPGTGGYEQYF | TGCGCCAGCAGCCAGCCCGGGACAGGGGGCTACGAGCAGTACTTC
TRBJ1-3 | TRBV2 | NA | once | CASSETGNTIYF | TGTGCCAGCAGTGAGACAGGAAACACCATATATTTT
TRBJ2-7 | TRBV28 | TRBD2 | NA | CAAFGREGGEQYF | TGTGCCGCGTTCGGGCGGGAGGGCGGCGAGCAGTACTTC
TRBJ1-3 | TRBV30 | NA | NA | CAWGGGNTIYF | TGTGCCTGGGGGGGCGGAAACACCATATATTTT